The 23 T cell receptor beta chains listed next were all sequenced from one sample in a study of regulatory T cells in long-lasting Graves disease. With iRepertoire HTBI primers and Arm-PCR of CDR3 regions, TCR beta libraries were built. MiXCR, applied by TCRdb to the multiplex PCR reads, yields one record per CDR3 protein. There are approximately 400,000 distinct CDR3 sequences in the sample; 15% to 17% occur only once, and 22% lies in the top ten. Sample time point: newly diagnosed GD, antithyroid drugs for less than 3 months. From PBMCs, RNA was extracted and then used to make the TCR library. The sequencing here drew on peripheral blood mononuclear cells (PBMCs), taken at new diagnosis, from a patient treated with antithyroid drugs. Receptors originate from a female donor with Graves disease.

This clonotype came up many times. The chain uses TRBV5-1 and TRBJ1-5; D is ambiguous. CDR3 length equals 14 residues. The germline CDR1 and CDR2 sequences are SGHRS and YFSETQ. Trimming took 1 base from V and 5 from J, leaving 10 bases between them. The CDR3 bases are TGCGCCAGCAGCTTGCTCGGGGATGATCAGCCCCAGCATTTT. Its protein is CASSLLGDDQPQHF.

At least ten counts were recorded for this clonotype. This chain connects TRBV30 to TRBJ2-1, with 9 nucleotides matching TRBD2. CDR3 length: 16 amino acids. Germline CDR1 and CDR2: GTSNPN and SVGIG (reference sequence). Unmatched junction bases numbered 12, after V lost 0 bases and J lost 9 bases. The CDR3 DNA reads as TGTGCCTGGAGTGTATGGCGGGAGGGCCATTCGGTTGAGCAGTTCTTC. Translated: CAWSVWREGHSVEQFF.

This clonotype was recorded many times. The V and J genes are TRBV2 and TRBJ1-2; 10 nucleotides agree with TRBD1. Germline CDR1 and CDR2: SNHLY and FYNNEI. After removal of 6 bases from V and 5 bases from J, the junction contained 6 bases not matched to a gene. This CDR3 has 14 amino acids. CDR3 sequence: CASRPRQGAYGYTF. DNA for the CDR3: TGTGCCAGCAGACCGCGACAGGGGGCGTATGGCTACACCTTC.

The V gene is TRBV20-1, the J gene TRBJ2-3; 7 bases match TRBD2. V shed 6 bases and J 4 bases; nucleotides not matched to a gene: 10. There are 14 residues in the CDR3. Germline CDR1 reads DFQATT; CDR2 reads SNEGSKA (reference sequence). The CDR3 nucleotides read TGCAGTGCCCCTCAGGCGGGAGCTCCAGATACGCAGTATTTT. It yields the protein CSAPQAGAPDTQYF.

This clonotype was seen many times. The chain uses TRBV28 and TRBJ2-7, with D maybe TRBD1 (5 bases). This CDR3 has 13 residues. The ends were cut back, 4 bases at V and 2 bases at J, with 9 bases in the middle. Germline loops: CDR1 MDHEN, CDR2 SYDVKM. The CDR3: CASSWGSPYEQYF. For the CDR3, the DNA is TGTGCCAGCAGTTGGGGCAGCCCCTACGAGCAGTACTTC.

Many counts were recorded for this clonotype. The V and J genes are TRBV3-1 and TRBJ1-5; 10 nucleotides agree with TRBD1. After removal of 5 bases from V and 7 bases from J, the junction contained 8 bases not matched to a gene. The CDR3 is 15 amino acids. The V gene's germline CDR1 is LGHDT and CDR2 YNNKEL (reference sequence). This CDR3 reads CASSFGQGVFQPQHF. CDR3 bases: TGTGCCAGCAGCTTCGGACAGGGGGTCTTCCAGCCCCAGCATTTT.

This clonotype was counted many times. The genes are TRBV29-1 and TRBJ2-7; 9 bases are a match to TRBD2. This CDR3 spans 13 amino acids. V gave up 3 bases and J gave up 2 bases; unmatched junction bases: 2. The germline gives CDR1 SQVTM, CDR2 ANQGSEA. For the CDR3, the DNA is TGCAGCGTTGAGCTAGCGGGGCCCTACGAGCAGTACTTC. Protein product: CSVELAGPYEQYF.

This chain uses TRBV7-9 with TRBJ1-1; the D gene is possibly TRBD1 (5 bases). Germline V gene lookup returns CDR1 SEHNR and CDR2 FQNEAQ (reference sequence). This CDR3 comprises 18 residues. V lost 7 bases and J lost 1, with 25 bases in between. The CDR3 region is CASISKRVGGLENTEAFF. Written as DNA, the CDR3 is TGTGCCAGCATCTCTAAGAGGGTCGGGGGATTGGAGAACACTGAAGCTTTCTTT.

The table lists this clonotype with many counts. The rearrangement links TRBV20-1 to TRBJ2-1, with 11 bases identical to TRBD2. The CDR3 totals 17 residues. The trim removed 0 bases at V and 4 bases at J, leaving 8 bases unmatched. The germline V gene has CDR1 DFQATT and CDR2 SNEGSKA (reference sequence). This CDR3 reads CSARDPPTSGGYNEQFF. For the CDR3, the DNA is TGCAGTGCTAGAGATCCCCCTACTAGCGGGGGTTACAATGAGCAGTTCTTC.

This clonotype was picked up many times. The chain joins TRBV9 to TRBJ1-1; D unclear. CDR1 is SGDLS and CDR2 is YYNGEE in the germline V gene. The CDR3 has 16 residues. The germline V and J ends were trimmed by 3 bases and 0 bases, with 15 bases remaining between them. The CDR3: CASSGGRPNMNTEAFF. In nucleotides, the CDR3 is TGTGCCAGCAGCGGAGGCCGGCCAAACATGAACACTGAAGCTTTCTTT.

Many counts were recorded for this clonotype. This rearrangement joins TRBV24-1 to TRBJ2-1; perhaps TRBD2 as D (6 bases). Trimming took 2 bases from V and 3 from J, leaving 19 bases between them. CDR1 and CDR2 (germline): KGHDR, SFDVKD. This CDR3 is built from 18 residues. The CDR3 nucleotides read TGTGCCACCAGTGATTCCAAGCTGCGGACGGGAGTCTACAATGAGCAGTTCTTC. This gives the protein CATSDSKLRTGVYNEQFF.

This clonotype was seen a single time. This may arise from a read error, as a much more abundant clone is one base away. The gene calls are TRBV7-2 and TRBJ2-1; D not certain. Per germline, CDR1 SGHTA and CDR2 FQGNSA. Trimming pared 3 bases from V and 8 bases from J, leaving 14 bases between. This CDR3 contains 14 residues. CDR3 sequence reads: CASSFGLPADEQFF. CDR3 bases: TGTGCCAGCAGCTTTGGGCTACCGGCCGATGAGCAGTTCTTC.

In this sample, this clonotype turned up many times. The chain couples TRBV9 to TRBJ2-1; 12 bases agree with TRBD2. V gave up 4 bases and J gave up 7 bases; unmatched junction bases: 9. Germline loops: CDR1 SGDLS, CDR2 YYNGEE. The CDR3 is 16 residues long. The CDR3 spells CASSTRLAGARNEQFF. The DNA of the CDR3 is TGTGCCAGCAGCACCAGACTAGCGGGGGCTAGGAATGAGCAGTTCTTC.

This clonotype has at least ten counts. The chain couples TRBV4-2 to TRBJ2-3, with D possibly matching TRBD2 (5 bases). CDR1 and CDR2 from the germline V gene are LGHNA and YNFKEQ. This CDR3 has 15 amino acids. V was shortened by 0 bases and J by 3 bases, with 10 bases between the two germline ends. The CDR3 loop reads CASSQEGGLTDTQYF. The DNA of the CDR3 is TGTGCCAGCAGCCAAGAGGGCGGACTTACAGATACGCAGTATTTT.

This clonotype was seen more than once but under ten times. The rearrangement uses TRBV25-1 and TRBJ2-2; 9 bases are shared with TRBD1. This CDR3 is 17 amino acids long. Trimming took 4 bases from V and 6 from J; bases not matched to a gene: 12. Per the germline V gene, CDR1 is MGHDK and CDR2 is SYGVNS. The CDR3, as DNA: TGTGCCAGCAGTGTGGCCCCGGGACAGGGTTGGTCCGGGGAGCTGTTTTTT. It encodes CASSVAPGQGWSGELFF.

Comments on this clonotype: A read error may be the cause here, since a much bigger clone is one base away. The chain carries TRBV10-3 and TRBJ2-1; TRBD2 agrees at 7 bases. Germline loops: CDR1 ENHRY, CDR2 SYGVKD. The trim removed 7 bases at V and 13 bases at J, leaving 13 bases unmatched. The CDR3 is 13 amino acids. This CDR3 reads CAIKEAGGETQFF. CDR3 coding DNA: TGTGCCATCAAAGAGGCTGGGGGGGAGACCCAGTTCTTC.

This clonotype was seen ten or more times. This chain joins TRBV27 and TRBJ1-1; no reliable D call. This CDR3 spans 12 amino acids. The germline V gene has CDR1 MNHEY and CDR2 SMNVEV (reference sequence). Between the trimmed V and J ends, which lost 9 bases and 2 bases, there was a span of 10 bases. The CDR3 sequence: CASLGGNTEAFF. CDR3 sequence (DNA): TGTGCCAGTTTGGGAGGCAACACTGAAGCTTTCTTT.

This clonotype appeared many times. Here the CDR3 reads CASRADISSYNEQFF. In nucleotides, the CDR3 is TGTGCCAGCAGGGCGGACATTTCCTCCTACAATGAGCAGTTCTTC. The rearrangement links TRBV6-1 to TRBJ2-1, with a tentative D call TRBD1 (5 bases). Trimming pared 6 bases from V and 0 bases from J, leaving 12 bases between. Germline CDR1 and CDR2: MNHNS and SASEGT. The CDR3 length is 15 residues.

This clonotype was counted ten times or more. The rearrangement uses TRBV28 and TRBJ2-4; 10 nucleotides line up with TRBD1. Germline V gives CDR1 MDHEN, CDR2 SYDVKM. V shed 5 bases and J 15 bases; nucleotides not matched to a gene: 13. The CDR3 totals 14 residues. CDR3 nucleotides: TGTGCCAGCAGTGGGCCCGGGACAGGGGAAAGAATGTACTTC. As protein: CASSGPGTGERMYF.

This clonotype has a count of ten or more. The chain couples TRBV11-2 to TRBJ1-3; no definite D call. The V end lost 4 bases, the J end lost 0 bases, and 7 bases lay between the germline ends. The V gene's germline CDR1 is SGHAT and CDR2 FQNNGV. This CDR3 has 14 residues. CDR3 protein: CASSSSFSGNTIYF. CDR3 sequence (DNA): TGTGCCAGCAGCTCGTCGTTCTCTGGAAACACCATATATTTT.

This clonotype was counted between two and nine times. The CDR3 nucleotides read TGTGCCAGCAGTCATACTTCATTTGACTCGAGCTCCTACAATGAGCAGTTCTTC. As protein: CASSHTSFDSSSYNEQFF. The chain joins TRBV6-2 or TRBV6-3 to TRBJ2-1; D remains ambiguous. CDR1 is MNHEY and CDR2 is SVGEGT in the germline V gene. V was clipped by 5 bases and J by 0 bases, with 20 bases between them. The length of the CDR3 is 18 residues.

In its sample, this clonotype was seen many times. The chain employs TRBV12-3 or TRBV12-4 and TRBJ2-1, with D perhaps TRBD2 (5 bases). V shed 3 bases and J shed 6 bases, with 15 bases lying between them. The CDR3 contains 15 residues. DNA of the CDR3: TGTGCCAGCAGTTTCCGGGGAAAGGTGACCAATGAGCAGTTCTTC. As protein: CASSFRGKVTNEQFF.

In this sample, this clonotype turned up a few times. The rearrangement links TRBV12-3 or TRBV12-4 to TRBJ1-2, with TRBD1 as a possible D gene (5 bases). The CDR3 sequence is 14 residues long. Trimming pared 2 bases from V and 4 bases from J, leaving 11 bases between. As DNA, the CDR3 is TGTGCCAGCAGTTTAACTCAGGGCGGCTATGGCTACACCTTC. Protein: CASSLTQGGYGYTF.